The source of this T cell receptor (beta chain) is a study of blood T cell repertoires in COVID-19. Looking at the study overall: T cells, B-cell-depleted T cells, or PBMCs provided the cDNA or gDNA that served as material.

How the authors handled the data: Nucleated cell number was recorded as an estimate derived from reference gene primer amplification. Profiling relied on immunoSEQ multiplex PCR, and the TCRdb table lists in-frame clones only, not all of them. V and J calls plus clone size are reproduced from that table; the DNA served to infer D and trimming. The repertoire holds fewer than 250,000 clones, with less than 85% as singletons. The CDR3 length is 14 residues. Germline V lookup: CDR1 SEHNR, CDR2 FQNEAQ (reference sequence). The V gene lost 5 bases and the J gene lost 4 bases, with 15 bases spanning the gap.

V is TRBV7-9 and J is TRBJ2-7; D is perhaps TRBD1 (5 bases). The sequenced sample was peripheral blood. This receptor was taken from a woman in her seventies with active or convalescent COVID-19. CDR3 DNA: TGTGCCAGCAGCCCAAAGCTGGGGCAGTACGAGCAGTACTTC. This gives the protein CASSPKLGQYEQYF.